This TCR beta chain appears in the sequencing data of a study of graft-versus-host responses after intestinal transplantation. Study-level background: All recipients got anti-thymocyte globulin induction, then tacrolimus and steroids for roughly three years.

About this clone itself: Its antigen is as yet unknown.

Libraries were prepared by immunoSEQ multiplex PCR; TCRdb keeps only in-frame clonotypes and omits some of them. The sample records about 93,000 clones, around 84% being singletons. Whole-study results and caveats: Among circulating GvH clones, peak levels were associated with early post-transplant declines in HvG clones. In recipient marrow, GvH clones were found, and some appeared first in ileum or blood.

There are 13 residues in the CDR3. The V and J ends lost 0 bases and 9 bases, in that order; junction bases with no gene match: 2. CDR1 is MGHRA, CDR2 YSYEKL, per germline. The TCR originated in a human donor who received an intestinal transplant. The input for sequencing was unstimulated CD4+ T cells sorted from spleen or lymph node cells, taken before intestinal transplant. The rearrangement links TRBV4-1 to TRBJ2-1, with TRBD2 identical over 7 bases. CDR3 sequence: CASSQDWGGEQFF. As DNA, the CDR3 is TGCGCCAGCAGCCAAGATTGGGGGGGTGAGCAGTTCTTC.